A selection of T cell receptor beta chains follows, all from one sample in a study of T cells in Graves' hyperthyroidism and ophthalmopathy. MiXCR, applied by TCRdb to the multiplex PCR reads, yields one record per CDR3 protein. Of over 350,000 distinct CDR3 sequences listed, roughly 18% are singletons. Material: blood. Every receptor here comes from a man between 18 and 35 years old with Graves' ophthalmopathy. The CDR3 runs from the conserved cysteine through the conserved F or W. The D gene is left open where the match is weak. Clone size, where shown, is once, few, many, or a class for clones that have expanded.

d_gene | j_gene | v_gene | abundance | CDR3aa | CDR3nt
- | TRBJ2-1 | TRBV13 | - | CASSSRTGLKFF | TGTGCCAGCAGCTCCCGGACGGGATTAAAGTTCTTC
- | TRBJ2-3 | TRBV4-1 | few | CASSRVPTPDTQYF | TGCGCCAGCAGCCGCGTACCAACTCCAGATACGCAGTATTTT
TRBD1 | TRBJ2-7 | TRBV5-1 | few | CASSWGQTPGEQYF | TGCGCCAGCAGCTGGGGACAGACCCCTGGCGAGCAGTACTTC
- | TRBJ2-3 | TRBV12-3/TRBV12-4 | few | CASSLEGTGTQYF | TGTGCCAGCAGTTTAGAGGGAACTGGTACGCAGTATTTT
TRBD2 | TRBJ2-1 | TRBV12-3/TRBV12-4 | few | CASRRNGGGRGNEQFF | TGTGCCAGCAGAAGAAACGGGGGGGGGCGCGGCAATGAGCAGTTCTTC
- | TRBJ1-2 | TRBV18 | few | CASSPAGRPSGYTF | TGTGCCAGCTCACCGGCAGGGCGGCCTAGTGGCTACACCTTC
TRBD1 | TRBJ1-1 | TRBV24-1 | many | CATSETGSHTEAFF | TGTGCCACCAGTGAGACAGGGTCGCACACTGAAGCTTTCTTT
- | TRBJ1-2 | TRBV12-3/TRBV12-4 | many | CASSLVWGAGGYTF | TGTGCCAGCAGTTTAGTGTGGGGGGCGGGTGGCTACACCTTC
- | TRBJ1-3 | TRBV15 | - | CATSRDRLYSGNTIYF | TGTGCCACCAGCAGAGACAGGTTATACTCTGGAAACACCATATATTTT
TRBD2 | TRBJ2-3 | TRBV6-4 | many | CASSDRAGGGSTDTQYF | TGTGCCAGCAGTGACCGGGCCGGGGGAGGGAGCACAGATACGCAGTATTTT
- | TRBJ2-7 | TRBV7-9 | many | CASSLQGGVGEQYF | TGTGCCAGCAGCTTACAGGGCGGGGTGGGGGAGCAGTACTTC
- | TRBJ2-3 | TRBV5-1 | many | CASSFQQVGTDTQYF | TGCGCCAGCAGCTTTCAACAGGTTGGCACAGATACGCAGTATTTT
- | TRBJ1-5 | TRBV2 | many | CASSGTANRNQPQHF | TGTGCCAGCAGTGGGACAGCCAACCGCAATCAGCCCCAGCATTTT
- | TRBJ1-5 | TRBV4-1 | - | CASSQALAGNQPQHF | TGCGCCAGCAGCCAAGCGTTGGCAGGGAACCAGCCCCAGCATTTT
- | TRBJ1-6 | TRBV9 | many | CASSVAQGFSPLHF | TGTGCCAGCAGCGTAGCGCAGGGTTTTTCACCCCTCCACTTT
- | TRBJ2-5 | TRBV11-1 | many | CASSPPGGLYQETQYF | TGTGCCAGCAGCCCCCCCGGCGGATTGTACCAAGAGACCCAGTACTTC
- | TRBJ2-3 | TRBV5-1 | many | CASRRGSTDTQYF | TGCGCCAGCAGGCGGGGTAGCACAGATACGCAGTATTTT
- | TRBJ1-6 | TRBV7-8 | - | CASSLDSGDSPLHF | TGTGCCAGCAGCTTAGATTCAGGGGATTCACCCCTCCACTTT
- | TRBJ2-5 | TRBV7-9 | many | CASSLEVVETQYF | TGTGCCAGCAGCTTAGAGGTGGTAGAGACCCAGTACTTC
TRBD2 | TRBJ2-5 | TRBV7-8 | many | CASSPGLAGGETQYF | TGTGCCAGCAGCCCGGGACTAGCGGGGGGAGAGACCCAGTACTTC
- | TRBJ2-3 | TRBV7-7 | many | CASSYGTRDTQYF | TGTGCCAGCAGCTATGGCACCCGAGATACGCAGTATTTT
- | TRBJ1-2 | TRBV11-2 | few | CASSSSAQGRIYYGYTF | TGTGCCAGCAGCTCCTCCGCCCAGGGAAGAATCTATTATGGCTACACCTTC
TRBD1 | TRBJ1-5 | TRBV18 | many | CASSSTGPDQPQHF | TGTGCCAGCTCATCGACAGGGCCCGATCAGCCCCAGCATTTT
- | TRBJ2-7 | TRBV4-1 | few | CASSQGDRPYF | TGCGCCAGCAGCCAGGGAGACAGGCCGTACTTC
TRBD1 | TRBJ1-5 | TRBV5-6 | many | CASSTRDRINQPQHF | TGTGCCAGCAGCACCCGGGACAGAATCAATCAGCCCCAGCATTTT
- | TRBJ1-1 | TRBV7-9 | few | CASSLDRLAFF | TGTGCCAGCAGCTTAGACAGGTTAGCTTTCTTT
- | TRBJ2-7 | TRBV12-3/TRBV12-4 | many | CASSLGITHEQYF | TGTGCCAGCAGTTTAGGGATTACGCACGAGCAGTACTTC
TRBD1 | TRBJ2-1 | TRBV20-1 | many | CSGDRGTYNEQFF | TGCAGTGGGGACAGGGGAACCTACAATGAGCAGTTCTTC
- | TRBJ1-5 | TRBV28 | many | CASSSSEGRTQHF | -
TRBD1 | TRBJ1-6 | TRBV3-1 | many | CASSSQITGVGSPLHF | TGTGCCAGCAGCAGCCAAATCACAGGGGTAGGTTCACCCCTCCACTTT
TRBD1 | TRBJ2-5 | TRBV6-1 | many | CASKPGTGYETQYF | TGTGCCAGCAAGCCTGGGACAGGGTACGAGACCCAGTACTTC
- | TRBJ2-2 | TRBV9 | - | CASTVSGTNTGELFF | TGTGCCAGCACAGTTTCCGGGACGAACACCGGGGAGCTGTTTTTT
TRBD1 | TRBJ2-7 | TRBV7-2 | - | CASSLGIGQGYEQYF | TGTGCCAGCAGCTTAGGGATTGGACAGGGCTACGAGCAGTACTTC
- | TRBJ1-6 | TRBV2 | - | CASTLRGAGSPLHF | TGTGCCAGCACCCTGAGGGGGGCAGGATCACCCCTCCACTTT
TRBD2 | TRBJ2-5 | TRBV24-1 | few | CATSGVAGGETQYF | TGTGCCACCAGCGGAGTAGCGGGGGGGGAGACCCAGTACTTC
TRBD2 | TRBJ2-1 | TRBV14 | few | CASSRPSGIYNEQFF | TGTGCCAGCAGCCGTCCTAGCGGGATATACAATGAGCAGTTCTTC
- | TRBJ2-6 | TRBV7-9 | few | CASSLLWGANVLTF | TGTGCCAGCAGCCTTCTATGGGGGGCCAACGTCCTGACTTTC
- | TRBJ2-1 | TRBV12-3/TRBV12-4 | many | CASSFGLYNEQFF | TGTGCCAGCAGTTTCGGACTATACAATGAGCAGTTCTTC
TRBD1 | TRBJ1-6 | TRBV20-1 | many | CSAPGQANNSPLHF | TGCAGTGCTCCGGGACAGGCTAATAATTCACCCCTCCACTTT
- | TRBJ2-3 | TRBV6-2/TRBV6-3 | many | CASRSWAADTQYF | TGTGCCAGCAGGTCCTGGGCGGCGGATACGCAGTATTTT
TRBD1 | TRBJ1-5 | TRBV5-1 | many | CASSTQDRGTLNNQPQHF | TGCGCCAGCAGCACGCAGGACAGGGGAACCCTAAACAATCAGCCCCAGCATTTT
TRBD1 | TRBJ1-6 | TRBV20-1 | few | CSARGPGQVADSPLHF | TGCAGTGCTAGGGGCCCGGGACAGGTCGCGGATTCACCCCTCCACTTT
- | TRBJ2-5 | TRBV10-3 | few | CAISAADLKETQHF | TGTGCCATCAGTGCGGCTGACTTGAAAGAGACCCAGCACTTC
TRBD2 | TRBJ2-1 | TRBV7-8 | - | CASRKTSGTDYGEQFF | TGTGCCAGCAGGAAGACTAGCGGGACGGACTACGGTGAGCAGTTCTTC
TRBD1 | TRBJ1-1 | TRBV2 | - | CASNSPDRGLEAFF | TGTGCCAGCAACTCCCCGGACAGGGGGCTTGAAGCTTTCTTT
TRBD1 | TRBJ1-5 | TRBV19 | - | CASRGQGMIGNQPQHF | TGTGCCAGTCGGGGACAGGGGATGATCGGGAATCAGCCCCAGCATTTT
TRBD1 | TRBJ1-1 | TRBV7-6 | - | CASSAQGGGTEAFF | TGTGCCAGCAGCGCGCAGGGGGGGGGGACTGAAGCTTTCTTT
TRBD2 | TRBJ2-5 | TRBV24-1 | many | CATSEARSGGDQETQYF | TGTGCCACCAGTGAGGCCCGTAGCGGGGGAGACCAAGAGACCCAGTACTTC
TRBD1 | TRBJ2-1 | TRBV5-1 | many | CASSETGANYNEQFF | TGCGCCAGCAGCGAGACAGGGGCGAATTACAATGAGCAGTTCTTC
- | TRBJ1-4 | TRBV28 | many | CASSLAGANEKLFF | TGTGCCAGCAGTTTAGCGGGTGCTAATGAAAAACTGTTTTTT
TRBD2 | TRBJ2-7 | TRBV4-1 | - | CASSPAGLAGVPSYEQYF | TGCGCCAGCAGCCCCGCCGGACTAGCGGGGGTACCCTCCTACGAGCAGTACTTC
- | TRBJ2-1 | TRBV4-1 | - | CASSAAGTPYNEQFF | TGCGCCAGCAGCGCGGCGGGGACCCCCTACAATGAGCAGTTCTTC
TRBD1 | TRBJ1-6 | TRBV6-1 | - | CASSYWDSKNSPLHF | TGTGCCAGCAGTTATTGGGACAGTAAAAATTCACCCCTCCACTTT
TRBD2 | TRBJ2-1 | TRBV2 | - | CASSGRTSGGRGEQFF | TGTGCCAGCAGCGGCCGGACTAGCGGGGGGCGGGGTGAGCAGTTCTTC